These T cell receptor beta chains were read from a single sample in a study of T cell changes during pregnancy in multiple sclerosis. Repertoires were generated with immunoSEQ multiplex PCR, while TCRdb's copy carries only in-frame clones and drops some. The profile shows fewer than 45,000 clones, around nine tenths of them singletons. The specimen comprised CD8+ T cells from peripheral blood mononuclear cells, sampled after pregnancy. The receptors stem from a female donor in good health, enrolled as a control in a pregnancy study. The CDR3 runs from the conserved cysteine through the conserved F or W. The D gene is left open where the match is weak. A row's size may be missing; if present it is once, few, many or a size class.

13	-	once	TRBV5-4	TRBJ1-1	TGTGCCAGCAGGGGTGCAGGGAACACTGAAGCTTTCTTT	CASRGAGNTEAFF
17	TRBD1	-	TRBV5-4	TRBJ2-2	TGTGCCAGCAGCATAGTACCCGGGACAGGGAAAACCGGGGAGCTGTTTTTT	CASSIVPGTGKTGELFF
12	-	-	TRBV28	TRBJ1-5	TGTGCCAGCTTAGGGGAAGCTCAGCCCCAGCATTTT	CASLGEAQPQHF
15	-	-	TRBV9	TRBJ2-1	TGTGCCAGCAGCGCGCTCGGGGAGACTCGCGATGAGCAGTTCTTC	CASSALGETRDEQFF
14	-	-	TRBV5-1	TRBJ1-4	TGCGCCAGCAGCTCCAGACAGTCTAATGAAAAACTGTTTTTT	CASSSRQSNEKLFF
15	-	few	TRBV9	TRBJ2-6	TGTGCCAGCAGCGTAGCAGACTCTGGGGCCAACGTCCTGACTTTC	CASSVADSGANVLTF
15	-	-	TRBV5-4	TRBJ1-2	TGTGCCAGCAGCCTCACCCCGGGGACACTCTATGGCTACACCTTC	CASSLTPGTLYGYTF
13	-	-	TRBV14	TRBJ2-5	TGTGCCAGCAGCCAAGAAATATCGGAGACCCAGTACTTC	CASSQEISETQYF
19	TRBD1	-	TRBV7-6	TRBJ1-5	TGTGCCAGCAGCTCACAAGCCGGGACAGACCCATATAGCAATCAGCCCCAGCATTTT	CASSSQAGTDPYSNQPQHF
16	TRBD2	-	TRBV18	TRBJ2-1	TGTGCCAGCTCACCACCCGGACTAGCGGACGGAAATGAGCAGTTCTTC	CASSPPGLADGNEQFF
12	TRBD1	-	TRBV27	TRBJ1-1	TGTGCCAGCAGATCCGACAGGGCAGAGACTTTCTTT	CASRSDRAETFF
16	-	-	TRBV4-2	TRBJ1-2	TGTGCCAGCAGCCAAGATCTCGGGAACAGGGAAACGGGCTACACCTTC	CASSQDLGNRETGYTF
14	-	-	TRBV7-9	TRBJ2-2	TGTGCCAGCAGCTCCAGGGGAGACACCGGGGAGCTGTTTTTT	CASSSRGDTGELFF
13	TRBD1	-	TRBV27	TRBJ1-1	TGTGCCAGCAGTTTAGACAGGGGCACTGAAGCTTTCTTT	CASSLDRGTEAFF
17	-	-	TRBV5-6	TRBJ2-1	TGTGCCAGCAGCTTAGAAGGGGACACCCAGTCCTACAATGAGCAGTTCTTC	CASSLEGDTQSYNEQFF
14	-	-	TRBV7-9	TRBJ2-5	TGTGCCAGCAGCTTGTCGATGGCTGGTGCGACCCAGTACTTC	CASSLSMAGATQYF
16	-	few	TRBV9	TRBJ1-1	TGTGCCAGCAGCGTCTCGGGACTCACCCTCGGCACTGAAGCTTTCTTT	CASSVSGLTLGTEAFF
15	TRBD2	-	TRBV11-2	TRBJ2-3	TGTGCCAGCAGTTCGACTAGCGGGGCAACAGATACGCAGTATTTT	CASSSTSGATDTQYF
13	-	-	TRBV21-1	TRBJ1-2	TGTGCCAGCAGCGCCCGCACTCCGGTCGGCTACACCTTC	CASSARTPVGYTF
14	-	once	TRBV4-2	TRBJ1-1	TGTGCCAGCAGCCCCCCCGGACAGTTCACTGAAGCTTTCTTT	CASSPPGQFTEAFF
14	-	-	TRBV9	TRBJ1-5	TGTGCCAGCAGCGTAGGGGGGCTAGGTCAGCCCCAGCATTTT	CASSVGGLGQPQHF
16	TRBD1	-	TRBV27	TRBJ1-6	TGTGCCAGCAGTTCAGGGGGGAACCTTGATAATTCACCCCTCCACTTT	CASSSGGNLDNSPLHF
16	TRBD2	-	TRBV5-4	TRBJ2-3	TGTGCCAGCAGCTCGGGGACTAGCGGAAGCACAGATACGCAGTATTTT	CASSSGTSGSTDTQYF
14	TRBD1	-	TRBV7-6	TRBJ2-5	TGTGCCAGCAGCTTCAGGGGGATTGGAGAGACCCAGTACTTC	CASSFRGIGETQYF
18	TRBD2	-	TRBV4-3	TRBJ2-7	TGCGCCAGCAGCCAAGTAGTCCCTACTAGCGGGGGGGCCTACGAGCAGTACTTC	CASSQVVPTSGGAYEQYF
11	-	-	TRBV25-1	TRBJ2-1	TGTGCCATCGTCCGGGGGAATGAGCAGTTCTTC	CAIVRGNEQFF
14	-	-	TRBV27	TRBJ2-5	TGTGCCAGCAGTTTATGGGGCGGTCAAGAGACCCAGTACTTC	CASSLWGGQETQYF
14	TRBD2	-	TRBV5-1	TRBJ2-5	TGCGCCAGCAGCCGGGATGGGGGGGACGAGACCCAGTACTTC	CASSRDGGDETQYF
18	TRBD1	-	TRBV4-3	TRBJ1-5	TGCGCCAGCAGCCCGAGTACAGGGGGAACCGCAATCAATCAGCCCCAGCATTTT	CASSPSTGGTAINQPQHF
17	TRBD2	-	TRBV27	TRBJ2-3	TGTGCCAGCAGATGGGGTAGCGGGACCTCTAGCACAGATACGCAGTATTTT	CASRWGSGTSSTDTQYF
13	TRBD1	-	TRBV19	TRBJ1-6	TGTGCCAGTACTACAGGGGTTGGTTCACCCCTCCACTTT	CASTTGVGSPLHF
12	-	-	TRBV6-5	TRBJ1-2	TGTGCCAGCAGTACGGGGTACGGGGGCTACACCTTC	CASSTGYGGYTF
13	-	-	TRBV11-2	TRBJ1-2	TGTGCCAGCAGCTTCCGACAGGCCTATGGCTACACCTTC	CASSFRQAYGYTF
15	TRBD1	few	TRBV19	TRBJ2-2	TGTGCCAGTGATGTGGGGACAGGTAACACCGGGGAGCTGTTTTTT	CASDVGTGNTGELFF
15	-	once	TRBV28	TRBJ1-5	TGTGCCAGCAGTTTGTATCGGGGGAGCAATCAGCCCCAGCATTTT	CASSLYRGSNQPQHF
16	TRBD1	-	TRBV5-6	TRBJ2-7	TGTGCCAGCAGCCTTACCCCTCGGACAGGGATGATCGAGCAGTACTTC	CASSLTPRTGMIEQYF
20	TRBD2	-	TRBV10-3	TRBJ2-1	TGTGCCATCAGTGAGTCGAGGAGAGCGGGGTTAGGGTACGATGACAATGAGCAGTTCTTC	CAISESRRAGLGYDDNEQFF
14	-	-	TRBV7-9	TRBJ2-7	TGTGCCACCGACCGGGTAGCAGGGTCCTACGAGCAGTACTTC	CATDRVAGSYEQYF
16	-	-	TRBV6-4	TRBJ2-6	TGTGCCAGCAGTGCTCTAGGGGACTCTGGGGCCAACGTCCTGACTTTC	CASSALGDSGANVLTF
14	-	-	TRBV10-3	TRBJ1-1	TGTGCCATCAGTGAGTCGGGGGGGAACACTGAAGCTTTCTTT	CAISESGGNTEAFF
13	-	-	TRBV19	TRBJ1-1	TGTGCCAGTAGTATAGCGGGGGGCACTGAAGCTTTCTTT	CASSIAGGTEAFF
15	TRBD1	-	TRBV28	TRBJ2-2	TGTGCCAGTCAAGGCGGGACAGGGTACCCCGGGGAGCTGTTTTTT	CASQGGTGYPGELFF
13	-	-	TRBV7-9	TRBJ1-1	TGTGCCAGCAGGGAACGGTCGGGCACTGAAGCTTTCTTT	CASRERSGTEAFF
15	TRBD1	-	TRBV4-3	TRBJ2-7	TGCGCCAGCAGCCAAGGGAGGACAGGGAATGACGAGCAGTACTTC	CASSQGRTGNDEQYF
17	TRBD2	-	TRBV4-2	TRBJ2-3	TGTGCCAGCAGCCAAGACTTGGAGCGGGGGCCTACAGATACGCAGTATTTT	CASSQDLERGPTDTQYF
12	-	-	TRBV28	TRBJ1-1	TGTGCCAGCACCCTCGGGAACACTGAAGCTTTCTTT	CASTLGNTEAFF
13	TRBD1	-	TRBV27	TRBJ1-2	TGTGCCAGCAGTTCAGGGACAGCAATGGGCTACACCTTC	CASSSGTAMGYTF
14	TRBD1	-	TRBV27	TRBJ2-7	TGTGCCAGCAGAAGACAGGGGAGGACCTACGAGCAGTACTTC	CASRRQGRTYEQYF
11	-	once	TRBV25-1	TRBJ1-1	TGTGCCAGCGGAGCGAACACTGAAGCTTTCTTT	CASGANTEAFF
12	TRBD1	-	TRBV7-9	TRBJ1-2	TGTGCCAGCAGCTTTGGACAGGGAGTGGTAACCTTC	CASSFGQGVVTF
14	-	-	TRBV28	TRBJ1-5	TGTGCCAGCAGTTTAGGGCAGCCCAATCAGCCCCAGCATTTT	CASSLGQPNQPQHF
12	-	-	TRBV19	TRBJ1-1	TGTGCCAGTAGTATTGGGGGGGCTGAAGCTTTCTTT	CASSIGGAEAFF
15	-	-	TRBV4-3	TRBJ2-5	TGCGCCAGCAGCCAAAGGGCAGGGGCTCAAGAGACCCAGTACTTC	CASSQRAGAQETQYF
12	TRBD1	-	TRBV30	TRBJ1-2	TGTGCCTGGAGTGCCAGGGGGAATGGCTACACCTTC	CAWSARGNGYTF
14	-	once	TRBV7-2	TRBJ2-2	TGTGCCAGCAGCCCGGTAGGGGGTGCCGGGGAGCTGTTTTTT	CASSPVGGAGELFF
13	-	-	TRBV19	TRBJ1-5	TGTGCCAGTAGTATGAAAGAGAATCAGCCCCAGCATTTT	CASSMKENQPQHF
12	TRBD1	-	TRBV30	TRBJ1-1	TGTGCCTGGGACAGGGTGAACACTGAAGCTTTCTTT	CAWDRVNTEAFF
16	TRBD1	-	TRBV4-3	TRBJ1-1	TGCGCCAGCAGCCAAGATCTTTCAGGGGGCGAGACTGAAGCTTTCTTT	CASSQDLSGGETEAFF
17	TRBD2	-	TRBV4-3	TRBJ2-1	TGCGCCAGCAGCCAAGATGGACTAGCGGGATCCTACAATGAGCAGTTCTTC	CASSQDGLAGSYNEQFF